Here is one T cell receptor (beta chain) with its context. The antigen is unknown. Sequencing was performed with immunoSEQ multiplex PCR; in TCRdb, only in-frame clones are kept and a portion is missing. The sample has 75,000 to 95,000 clones; 85% are singletons. Germline trimming cut 5 bases from V and 7 bases from J; bases unmatched to any gene: 7. There are 16 residues in the CDR3. Germline V lookup: CDR1 MNHEY, CDR2 SMNVEV (reference sequence). This record comes from a study of T cell responses to AZD1222 COVID-19 vaccine. General study findings and limits: Epitopes outside B.1.351 and B.1.1.7 mutated regions reportedly drew nearly half of spike TCRs. Mostly white British, mostly female donors; authors suggested clonal diversity may be underestimated. Spike-specific TCR breadth and depth grew following two AZD1222 doses. Dominant at 160-218 and 743-854, vaccine-associated CD4 TCRs also spanned spike.

This specimen consisted of peripheral blood, obtained 28 days after the second AZD1222 dose. The clonotype comes from an adult who received the AZD1222 COVID-19 vaccine. This chain uses TRBV27 with TRBJ2-1, with TRBD2 matching 14 bases. In DNA, the CDR3 is TGTGCCAGCAGTCACTACGGGACTAGCGGGAGTAATGAGCAGTTCTTC. Its protein is CASSHYGTSGSNEQFF.